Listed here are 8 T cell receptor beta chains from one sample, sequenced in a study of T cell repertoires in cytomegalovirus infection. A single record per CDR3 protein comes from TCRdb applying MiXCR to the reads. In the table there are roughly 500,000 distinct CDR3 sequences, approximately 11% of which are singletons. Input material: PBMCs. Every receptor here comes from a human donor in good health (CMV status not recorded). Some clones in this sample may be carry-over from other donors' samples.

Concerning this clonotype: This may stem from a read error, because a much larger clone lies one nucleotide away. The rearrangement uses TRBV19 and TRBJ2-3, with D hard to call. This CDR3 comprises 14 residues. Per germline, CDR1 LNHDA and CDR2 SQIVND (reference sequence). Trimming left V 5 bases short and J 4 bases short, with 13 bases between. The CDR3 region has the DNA TGTGCCAGTAGTGCCGCGGCCCCCCCAGATACGCAGTATTTT. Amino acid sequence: CASSAAAPPDTQYF.

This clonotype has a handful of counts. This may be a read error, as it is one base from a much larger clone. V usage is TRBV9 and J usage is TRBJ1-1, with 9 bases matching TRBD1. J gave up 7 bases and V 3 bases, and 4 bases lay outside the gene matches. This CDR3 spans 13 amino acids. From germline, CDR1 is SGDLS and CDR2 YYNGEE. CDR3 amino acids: CASSAGDRVEAFF. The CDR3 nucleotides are TGTGCCAGCAGCGCGGGGGACAGGGTTGAAGCTTTCTTT.

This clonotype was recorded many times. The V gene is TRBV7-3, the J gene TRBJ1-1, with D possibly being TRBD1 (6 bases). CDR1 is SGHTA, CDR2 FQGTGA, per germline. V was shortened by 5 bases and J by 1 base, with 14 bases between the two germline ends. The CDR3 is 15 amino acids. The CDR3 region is CASSRTPQGNTEAFF. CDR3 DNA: TGTGCCAGCAGCCGGACCCCACAGGGGAACACTGAAGCTTTCTTT.

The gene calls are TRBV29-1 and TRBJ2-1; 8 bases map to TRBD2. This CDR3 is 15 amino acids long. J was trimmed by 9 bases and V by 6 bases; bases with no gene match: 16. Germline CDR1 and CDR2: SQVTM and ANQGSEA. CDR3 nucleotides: TGCAGCGTGAGGGTTAGCGGGGTGCAATTGTCTGAGCAGTTCTTC. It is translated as CSVRVSGVQLSEQFF.

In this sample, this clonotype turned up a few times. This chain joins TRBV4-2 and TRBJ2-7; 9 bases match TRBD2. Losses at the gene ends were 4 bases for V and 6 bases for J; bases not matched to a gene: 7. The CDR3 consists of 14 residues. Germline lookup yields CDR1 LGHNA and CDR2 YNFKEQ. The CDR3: CASSLNSGSGEQYF. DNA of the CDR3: TGTGCCAGCAGCCTTAATAGCGGGAGCGGCGAGCAGTACTTC.

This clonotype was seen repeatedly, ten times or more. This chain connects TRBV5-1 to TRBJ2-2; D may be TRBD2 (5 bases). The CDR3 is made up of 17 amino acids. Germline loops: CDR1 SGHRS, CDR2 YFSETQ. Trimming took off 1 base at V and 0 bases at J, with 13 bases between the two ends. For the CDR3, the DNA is TGCGCCAGCAGCTTGAGTGTCGGAGGAACGAACACCGGGGAGCTGTTTTTT. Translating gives CASSLSVGGTNTGELFF.

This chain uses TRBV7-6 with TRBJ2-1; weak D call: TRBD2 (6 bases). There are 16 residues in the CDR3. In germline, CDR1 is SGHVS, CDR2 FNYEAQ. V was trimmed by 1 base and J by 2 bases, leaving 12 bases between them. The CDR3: CASSLDGGGTYNEQFF. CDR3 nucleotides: TGTGCCAGCAGCTTAGACGGGGGAGGCACCTACAATGAGCAGTTCTTC. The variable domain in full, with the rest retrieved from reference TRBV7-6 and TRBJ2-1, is GAGVSQSPRYKVTKRGQDVALRCDPISGHVSLYWYRQALGQGPEFLTYFNYEAQQDKSGLPNDRFSAERPEGSISTLTIQRTEQRDSAMYRCASSLDGGGTYNEQFFGPGTRLTVL.

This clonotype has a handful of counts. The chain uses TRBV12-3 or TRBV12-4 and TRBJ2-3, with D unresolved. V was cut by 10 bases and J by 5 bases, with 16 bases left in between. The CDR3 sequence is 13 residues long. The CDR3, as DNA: TGTGCCACCCGGACCCGGATCAGAGATACGCAGTATTTT. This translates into CATRTRIRDTQYF.